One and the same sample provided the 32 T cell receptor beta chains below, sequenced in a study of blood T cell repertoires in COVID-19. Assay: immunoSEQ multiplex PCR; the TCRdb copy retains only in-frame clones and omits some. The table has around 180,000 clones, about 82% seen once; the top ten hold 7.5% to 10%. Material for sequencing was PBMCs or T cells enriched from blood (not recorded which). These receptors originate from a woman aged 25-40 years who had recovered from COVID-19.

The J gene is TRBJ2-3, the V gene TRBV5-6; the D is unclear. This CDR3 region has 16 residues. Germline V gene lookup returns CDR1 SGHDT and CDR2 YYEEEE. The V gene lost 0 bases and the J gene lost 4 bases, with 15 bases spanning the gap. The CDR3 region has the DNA TGTGCCAGCAGCTTGGAAGTCGGGTTCGTGGCAGATACGCAGTATTTT. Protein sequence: CASSLEVGFVADTQYF.

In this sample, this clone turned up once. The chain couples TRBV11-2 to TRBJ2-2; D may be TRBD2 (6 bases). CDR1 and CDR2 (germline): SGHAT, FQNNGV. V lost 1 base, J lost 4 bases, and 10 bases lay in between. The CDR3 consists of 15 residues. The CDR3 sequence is CASSLAGAGTGELFF. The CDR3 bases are TGTGCCAGCAGCTTAGCGGGAGCAGGCACCGGGGAGCTGTTTTTT.

CDR3: CASSFDRGGGYTF. DNA of the CDR3: TGCGCCAGCAGCTTCGACAGGGGTGGTGGCTACACCTTC. The V and J genes are TRBV5-1 and TRBJ1-2, with 8 bases lining up with TRBD1. The CDR3 loop spans 13 amino acids. CDR1 SGHRS and CDR2 YFSETQ come from the germline V gene. V dropped 2 bases and J dropped 7; count of bases not matched to a gene: 4. Together with reference TRBV5-1 and TRBJ1-2, the CDR3 gives the full variable domain: KAGVTQTPRYLIKTRGQQVTLSCSPISGHRSVSWYQQTPGQGLQFLFEYFSETQRNKGNFPGRFSGRQFSNSRSEMNVSTLELGDSALYLCASSFDRGGGYTFGSGTRLTVV.

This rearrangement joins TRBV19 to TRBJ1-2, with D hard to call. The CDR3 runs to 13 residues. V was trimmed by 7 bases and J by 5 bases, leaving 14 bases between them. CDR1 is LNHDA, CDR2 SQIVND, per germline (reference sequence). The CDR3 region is CASISASGYGYTF. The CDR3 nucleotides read TGTGCCAGTATTTCCGCCTCAGGATATGGCTACACCTTC.

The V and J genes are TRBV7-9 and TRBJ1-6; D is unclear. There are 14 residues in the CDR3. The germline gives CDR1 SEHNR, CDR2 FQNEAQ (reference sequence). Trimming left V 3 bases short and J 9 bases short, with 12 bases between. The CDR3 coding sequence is TGTGCCAGCAGCTTTTCTTCAAGTAGTTCACCCCTCCACTTT. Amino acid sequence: CASSFSSSSSPLHF.

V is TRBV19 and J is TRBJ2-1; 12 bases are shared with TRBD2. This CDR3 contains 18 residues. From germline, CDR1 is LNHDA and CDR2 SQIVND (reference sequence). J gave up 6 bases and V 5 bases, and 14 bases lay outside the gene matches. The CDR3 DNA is TGTGCCAGTAGTTCGTGGACTAGCGGGAAGGTACAAGGCAATGAGCAGTTCTTC. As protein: CASSSWTSGKVQGNEQFF.

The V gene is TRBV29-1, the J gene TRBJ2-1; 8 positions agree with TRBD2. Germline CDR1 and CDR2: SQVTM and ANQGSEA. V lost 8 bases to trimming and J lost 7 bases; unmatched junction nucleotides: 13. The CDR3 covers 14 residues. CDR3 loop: CSHTKAGAGNEQFF. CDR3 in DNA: TGCAGCCACACAAAAGCGGGAGCGGGGAATGAGCAGTTCTTC.

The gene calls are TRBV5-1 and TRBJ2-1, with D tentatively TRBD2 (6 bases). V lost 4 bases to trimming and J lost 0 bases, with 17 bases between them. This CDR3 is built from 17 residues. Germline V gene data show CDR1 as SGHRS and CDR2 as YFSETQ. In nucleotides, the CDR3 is TGCGCCAGCAGCCCCTTTCGGACTACTAGCTCCTACAATGAGCAGTTCTTC. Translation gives CASSPFRTTSSYNEQFF.

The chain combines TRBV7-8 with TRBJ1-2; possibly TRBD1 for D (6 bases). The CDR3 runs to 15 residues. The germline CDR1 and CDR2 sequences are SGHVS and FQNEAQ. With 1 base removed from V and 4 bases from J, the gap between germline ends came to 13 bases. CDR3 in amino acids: CASSLGGGSIYGYTF. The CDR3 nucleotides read TGTGCCAGCAGCTTAGGAGGGGGAAGTATCTATGGCTACACCTTC.

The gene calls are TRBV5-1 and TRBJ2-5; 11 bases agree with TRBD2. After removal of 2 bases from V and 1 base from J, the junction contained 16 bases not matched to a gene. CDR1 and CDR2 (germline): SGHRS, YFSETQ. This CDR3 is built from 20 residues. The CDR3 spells CASSFYTGTSGELFQETQYF. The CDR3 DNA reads TGCGCCAGCAGCTTTTATACCGGGACTAGCGGAGAACTTTTCCAAGAGACCCAGTACTTC.

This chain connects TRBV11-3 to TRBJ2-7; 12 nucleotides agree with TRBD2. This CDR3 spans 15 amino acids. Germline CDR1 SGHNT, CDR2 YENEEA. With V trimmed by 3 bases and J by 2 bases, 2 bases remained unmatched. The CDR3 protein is CASSFGLAGTYEQYF. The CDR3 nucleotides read TGTGCCAGCAGCTTTGGACTAGCGGGAACCTACGAGCAGTACTTC.

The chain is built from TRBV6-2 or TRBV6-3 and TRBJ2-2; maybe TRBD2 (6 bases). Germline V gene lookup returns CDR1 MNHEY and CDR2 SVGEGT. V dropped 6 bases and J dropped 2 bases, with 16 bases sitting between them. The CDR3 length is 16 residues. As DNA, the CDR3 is TGTGCCAGCAGCCCGCGGGGCAGGGCAAACACCGGGGAGCTGTTTTTT. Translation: CASSPRGRANTGELFF.

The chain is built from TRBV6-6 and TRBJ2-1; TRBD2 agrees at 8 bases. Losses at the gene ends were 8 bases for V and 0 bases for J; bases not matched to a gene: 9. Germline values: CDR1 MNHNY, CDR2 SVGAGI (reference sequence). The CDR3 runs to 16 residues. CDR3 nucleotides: TGTGCCAGCGGAGCAGGGCTAGCGGGCTCCTACAATGAGCAGTTCTTC. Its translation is CASGAGLAGSYNEQFF.

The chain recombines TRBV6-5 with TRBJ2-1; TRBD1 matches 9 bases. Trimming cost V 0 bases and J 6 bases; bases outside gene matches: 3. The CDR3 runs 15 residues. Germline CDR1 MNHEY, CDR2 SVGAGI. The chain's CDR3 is CASSYSGQGFNEQFF. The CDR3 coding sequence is TGTGCCAGCAGTTACTCGGGACAGGGTTTCAATGAGCAGTTCTTC.

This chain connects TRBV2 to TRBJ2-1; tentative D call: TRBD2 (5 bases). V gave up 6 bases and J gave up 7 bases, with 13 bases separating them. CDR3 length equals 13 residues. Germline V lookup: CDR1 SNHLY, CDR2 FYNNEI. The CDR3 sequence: CASRSGALNEQFF. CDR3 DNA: TGTGCCAGCAGAAGCGGCGCGTTGAATGAGCAGTTCTTC.

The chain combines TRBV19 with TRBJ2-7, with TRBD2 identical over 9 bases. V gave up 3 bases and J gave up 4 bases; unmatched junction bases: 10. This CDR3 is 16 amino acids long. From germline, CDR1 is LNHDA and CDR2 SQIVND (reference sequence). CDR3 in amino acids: CASSMGMASGTYEQYF. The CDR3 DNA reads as TGTGCCAGTAGTATGGGTATGGCTAGCGGGACTTACGAGCAGTACTTC.

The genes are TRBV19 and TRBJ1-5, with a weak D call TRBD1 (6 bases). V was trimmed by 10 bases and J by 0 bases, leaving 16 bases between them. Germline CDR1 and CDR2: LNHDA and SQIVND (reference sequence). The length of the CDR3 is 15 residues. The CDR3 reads CANSPGHLSNQPQHF. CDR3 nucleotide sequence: TGTGCCAACAGCCCGGGACATCTTAGCAATCAGCCCCAGCATTTT. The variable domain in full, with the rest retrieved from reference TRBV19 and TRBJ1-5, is DGGITQSPKYLFRKEGQNVTLSCEQNLNHDAMYWYRQDPGQGLRLIYYSQIVNDFQKGDIAEGYSVSREKKESFPLTVTSAQKNPTAFYLCANSPGHLSNQPQHFGDGTRLSIL.

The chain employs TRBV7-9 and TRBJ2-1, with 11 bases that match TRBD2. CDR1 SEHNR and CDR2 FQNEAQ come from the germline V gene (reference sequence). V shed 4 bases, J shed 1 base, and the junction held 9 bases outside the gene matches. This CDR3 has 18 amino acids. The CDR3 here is CASSSGGSSGRSYNEQFF. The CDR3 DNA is TGTGCCAGCAGCTCTGGGGGGTCTAGCGGGAGGTCCTACAATGAGCAGTTCTTC.

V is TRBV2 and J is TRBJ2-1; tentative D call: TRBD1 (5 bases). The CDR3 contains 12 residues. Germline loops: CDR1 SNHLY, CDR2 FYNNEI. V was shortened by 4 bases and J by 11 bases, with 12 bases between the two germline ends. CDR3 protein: CASSVGALKQFF. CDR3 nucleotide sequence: TGTGCCAGCAGTGTAGGGGCGTTAAAGCAGTTCTTC.

CDR3 loop: CASSIRDRVRGYTF. CDR3 in DNA: TGTGCCAGTAGTATTCGGGACAGGGTCAGGGGCTACACCTTC. The chain employs TRBV19 and TRBJ1-2; 9 nucleotides line up with TRBD1. This CDR3 comprises 14 residues. Germline lookup yields CDR1 LNHDA and CDR2 SQIVND (reference sequence). J lost 8 bases, V lost 3 bases, and 7 bases had no gene match.

DNA of the CDR3: TGTGCCATCAGCAGGGGTTCGGGGAGCTCCTATAATTCACCCCTCCACTTT. Its translation: CAISRGSGSSYNSPLHF. V gene TRBV10-3 combines with J gene TRBJ1-6, with D tentatively TRBD1 (6 bases). Germline V CDR1 and CDR2: ENHRY, SYGVKD. The CDR3 length is 17 residues. V shed 6 bases and J shed 0 bases, with 15 bases lying between them.

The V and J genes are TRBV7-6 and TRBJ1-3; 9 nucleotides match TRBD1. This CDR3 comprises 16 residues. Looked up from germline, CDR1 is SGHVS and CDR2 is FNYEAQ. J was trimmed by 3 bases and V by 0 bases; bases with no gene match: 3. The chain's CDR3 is CASSLADRGGGNTIYF. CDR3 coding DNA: TGTGCCAGCAGCTTAGCGGACAGGGGAGGTGGAAACACCATATATTTT.

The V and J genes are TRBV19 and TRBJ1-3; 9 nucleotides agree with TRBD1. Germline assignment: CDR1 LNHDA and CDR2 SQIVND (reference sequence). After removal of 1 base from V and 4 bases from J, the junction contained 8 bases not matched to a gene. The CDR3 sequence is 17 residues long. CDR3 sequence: CASSIGARTGDGNTIYF. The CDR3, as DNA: TGTGCCAGTAGTATAGGGGCCCGGACAGGGGACGGAAACACCATATATTTT.

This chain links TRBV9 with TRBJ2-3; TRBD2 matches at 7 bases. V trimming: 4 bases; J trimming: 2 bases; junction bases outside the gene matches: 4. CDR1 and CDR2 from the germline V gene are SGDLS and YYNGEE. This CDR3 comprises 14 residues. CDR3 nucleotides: TGTGCCAGCAGCCCTAGCGGACCCACAGATACGCAGTATTTT. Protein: CASSPSGPTDTQYF.

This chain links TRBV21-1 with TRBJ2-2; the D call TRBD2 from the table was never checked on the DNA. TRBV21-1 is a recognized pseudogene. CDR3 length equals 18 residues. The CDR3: CASSKRTSGSINTGELFF. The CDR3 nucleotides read TGTGCCAGCAGCAAACGGACTAGCGGGAGTATTAACACCGGGGAGCTGTTTTTT.

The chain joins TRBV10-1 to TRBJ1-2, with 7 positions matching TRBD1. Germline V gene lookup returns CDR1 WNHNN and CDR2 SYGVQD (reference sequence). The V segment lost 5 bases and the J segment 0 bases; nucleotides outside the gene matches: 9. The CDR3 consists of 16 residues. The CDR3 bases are TGCGCCAGCAGTACCCGGGACAGCGGAGCTAACTATGGCTACACCTTC. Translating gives CASSTRDSGANYGYTF.

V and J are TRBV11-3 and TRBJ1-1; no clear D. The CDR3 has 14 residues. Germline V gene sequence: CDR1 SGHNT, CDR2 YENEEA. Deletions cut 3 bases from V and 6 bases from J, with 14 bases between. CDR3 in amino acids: CASSFREGLPEAFF. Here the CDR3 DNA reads TGTGCCAGCAGCTTTCGGGAAGGTCTACCTGAAGCTTTCTTT.

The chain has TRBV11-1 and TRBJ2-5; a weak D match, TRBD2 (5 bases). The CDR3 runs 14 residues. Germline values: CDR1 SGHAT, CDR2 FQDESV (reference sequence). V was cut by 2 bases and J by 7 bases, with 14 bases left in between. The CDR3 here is CASSLNPSGGTQYF. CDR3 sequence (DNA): TGTGCCAGCAGCTTAAACCCCTCTGGAGGGACCCAGTACTTC.

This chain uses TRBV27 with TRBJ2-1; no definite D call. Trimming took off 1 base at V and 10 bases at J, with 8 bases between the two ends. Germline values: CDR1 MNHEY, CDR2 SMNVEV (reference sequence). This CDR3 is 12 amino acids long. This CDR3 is CASSLLGEEQFF. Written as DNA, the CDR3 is TGTGCCAGCAGTTTATTGGGCGAGGAGCAGTTCTTC.

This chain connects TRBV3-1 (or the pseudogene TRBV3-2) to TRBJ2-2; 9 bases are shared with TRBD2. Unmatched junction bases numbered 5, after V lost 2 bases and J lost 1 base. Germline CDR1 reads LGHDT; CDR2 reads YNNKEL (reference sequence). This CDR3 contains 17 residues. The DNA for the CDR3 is TGTGCCAGCAGCCAACGGGGAGCGGGAGGGAACACCGGGGAGCTGTTTTTT. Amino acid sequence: CASSQRGAGGNTGELFF.

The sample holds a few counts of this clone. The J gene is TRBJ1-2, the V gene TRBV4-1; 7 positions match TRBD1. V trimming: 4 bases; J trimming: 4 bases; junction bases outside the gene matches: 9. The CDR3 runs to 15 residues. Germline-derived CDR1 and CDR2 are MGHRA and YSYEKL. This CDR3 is CASSPTVTGFYGYTF. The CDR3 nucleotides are TGCGCCAGCAGCCCAACGGTGACAGGGTTCTATGGCTACACCTTC.

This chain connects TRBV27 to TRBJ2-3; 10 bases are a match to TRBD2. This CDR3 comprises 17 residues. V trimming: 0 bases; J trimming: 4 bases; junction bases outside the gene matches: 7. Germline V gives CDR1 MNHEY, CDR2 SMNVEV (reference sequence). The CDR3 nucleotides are TGTGCCAGCAGTTTATCCACTAGCGGGGTGGGGCCAGATACGCAGTATTTT. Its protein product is CASSLSTSGVGPDTQYF.